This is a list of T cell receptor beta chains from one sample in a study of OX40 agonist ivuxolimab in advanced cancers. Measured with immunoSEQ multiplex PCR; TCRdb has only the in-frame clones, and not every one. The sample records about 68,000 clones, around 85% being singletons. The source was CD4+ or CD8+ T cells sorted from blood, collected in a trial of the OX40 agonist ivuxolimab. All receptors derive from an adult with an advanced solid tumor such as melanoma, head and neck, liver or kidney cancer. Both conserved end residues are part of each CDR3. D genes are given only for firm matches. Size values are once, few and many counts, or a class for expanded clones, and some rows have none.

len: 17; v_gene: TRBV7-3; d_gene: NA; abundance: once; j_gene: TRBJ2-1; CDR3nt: TGTGCCAGCAGCTCCCACTTCCCGGACGCTTGGACGAATGAGCAGTTCTTC; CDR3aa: CASSSHFPDAWTNEQFF
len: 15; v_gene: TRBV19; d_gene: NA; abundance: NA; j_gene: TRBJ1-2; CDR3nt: TGTGCCAGTAGTATATGGGGAGGCTCCTTGACTGGCTACACCTTC; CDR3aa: CASSIWGGSLTGYTF
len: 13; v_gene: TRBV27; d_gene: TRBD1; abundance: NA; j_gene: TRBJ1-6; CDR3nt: TGTGCCAGCAGTCCCCCGACAGGGACACCCCTCCACTTT; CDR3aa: CASSPPTGTPLHF
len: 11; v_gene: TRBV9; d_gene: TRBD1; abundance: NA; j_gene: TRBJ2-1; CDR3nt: TGTGCCAGCAGCAACAGGGGGGAGCAGTTCTTC; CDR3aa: CASSNRGEQFF
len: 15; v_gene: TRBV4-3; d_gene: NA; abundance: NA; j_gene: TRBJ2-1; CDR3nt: TGCGCCAGCAGCCAAGATTCCCTCCGCGGAAATGAGCAGTTCTTC; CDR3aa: CASSQDSLRGNEQFF
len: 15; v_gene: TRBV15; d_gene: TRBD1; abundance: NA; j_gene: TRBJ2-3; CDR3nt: TGTGCCACCAGCAGCCGGGACAGGAACACAGATACGCAGTATTTT; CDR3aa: CATSSRDRNTDTQYF
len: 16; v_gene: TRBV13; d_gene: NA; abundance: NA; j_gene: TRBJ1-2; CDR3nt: TGTGCCAGCAGCCCACCCCCCAGGACAAATAACTATGGCTACACCTTC; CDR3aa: CASSPPPRTNNYGYTF
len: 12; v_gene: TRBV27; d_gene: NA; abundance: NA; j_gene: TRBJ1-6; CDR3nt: TGTGCCAGCAGTTCCTCTCATTCACCCCTCCACTTT; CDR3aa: CASSSSHSPLHF
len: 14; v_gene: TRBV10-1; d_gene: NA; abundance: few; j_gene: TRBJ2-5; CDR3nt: TGCGCCAGCAGCCGGGACCGTGAATCAGAGACCCAGTACTTC; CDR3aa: CASSRDRESETQYF
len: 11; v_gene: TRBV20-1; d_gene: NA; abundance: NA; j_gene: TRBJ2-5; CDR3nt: TGCAGTGCAGTAAAGGGGGAGACCCAGTACTTC; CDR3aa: CSAVKGETQYF
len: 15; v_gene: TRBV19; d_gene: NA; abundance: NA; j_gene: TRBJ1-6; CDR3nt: TGTGCCAGTAGTATGGAAGTCGGCGATAATTCACCCCTCCACTTT; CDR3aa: CASSMEVGDNSPLHF
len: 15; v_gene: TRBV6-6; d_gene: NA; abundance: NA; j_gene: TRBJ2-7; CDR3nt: TGTGCCAGCAGTTACCAGGGGTCTAGCTCCTACGAGCAGTACTTC; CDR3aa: CASSYQGSSSYEQYF
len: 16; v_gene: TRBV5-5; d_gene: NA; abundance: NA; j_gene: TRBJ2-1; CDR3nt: TGTGCCAGCAGCCCCCTGGGAGTGAGCTCCTACAATGAGCAGTTCTTC; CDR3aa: CASSPLGVSSYNEQFF
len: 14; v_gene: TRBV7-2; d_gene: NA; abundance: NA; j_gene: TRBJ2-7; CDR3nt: TGTGCCAGCAGCGCCATGTCGGCCGTCTACGAGCAGTACTTC; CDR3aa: CASSAMSAVYEQYF
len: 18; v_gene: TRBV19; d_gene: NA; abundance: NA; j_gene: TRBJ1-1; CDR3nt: TGTGCCAGTAGTATAATTCTGGGGACCGATTACCTGGGGACTGAAGCTTTCTTT; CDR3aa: CASSIILGTDYLGTEAFF
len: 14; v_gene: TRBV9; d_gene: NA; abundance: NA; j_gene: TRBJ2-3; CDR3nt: TGTGCCAGCAGCTCAAGTGCAGGGCGGAATACGCAGTATTTT; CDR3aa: CASSSSAGRNTQYF